A selection of T cell receptor beta chains follows, all from one sample in a study of cytomegalovirus exposure and HLA in healthy donors. The table came from immunoSEQ multiplex PCR; TCRdb's copy has only in-frame clones and leaves some out. There are 200,000 to 250,000 clones in the sample; 80% to 85% occur only once, and over 13% lies in the top ten. Sequenced material: PBMCs. These receptors originate from a woman aged 25 to 39 in good health and CMV-seropositive. Both conserved end residues are trimmed from each CDR3. Each record gives: CDR3 length, clone size, J gene, V gene, CDR3 protein. Part of the rows lack a size; the others show once, few, many or a class for expanded clones.

16 | once | TRBJ2-6 | TRBV7-9 | ASSLAYDLGSGANVLT
10 | . | TRBJ1-1 | TRBV30 | AWTRGYTEAF
11 | . | TRBJ2-7 | TRBV19 | ASSTDRFYEQY
12 | . | TRBJ2-3 | TRBV30 | AWRGAAGTDTQY
12 | . | TRBJ2-7 | TRBV27 | ASSRGQGAIEQY
12 | . | TRBJ2-1 | TRBV30 | AWTNSLEVREQF
14 | few | TRBJ1-2 | TRBV6-5 | ASSYSGTESHYGYT
12 | . | TRBJ2-7 | TRBV29-1 | SVTGTENAYEQY
14 | . | TRBJ2-7 | TRBV5-1 | ASSFSTSGSTNEQY
13 | . | TRBJ2-1 | TRBV18 | ASSRIREGGGEQF